This T cell receptor beta chain is drawn from a study of blood T cell repertoires in COVID-19. The data were produced by immunoSEQ multiplex PCR, yet TCRdb's version contains in-frame clones alone and is incomplete. This table has approximately 300,000 clones, 90% appearing once. Clinical histories supplied by participants themselves formed the basis of cohort assignment. The V gene lost 4 bases and the J gene lost 5 bases, with 27 bases spanning the gap. From germline, CDR1 is MNHNS and CDR2 SASEGT. The CDR3 has 18 residues. The TCR was taken from a woman between 18 and 29 years old with acute COVID-19. Sequenced material: PBMCs or T cells enriched from blood (not recorded which). The chain has TRBV6-1 and TRBJ2-7; a possible D gene is TRBD1 (6 bases). CDR3 nucleotides: TGTGCCAGCAGTGTGTTGATCGTAGTTTCGGGCAGGGACAACGAGCAGTACTTC. It encodes CASSVLIVVSGRDNEQYF.